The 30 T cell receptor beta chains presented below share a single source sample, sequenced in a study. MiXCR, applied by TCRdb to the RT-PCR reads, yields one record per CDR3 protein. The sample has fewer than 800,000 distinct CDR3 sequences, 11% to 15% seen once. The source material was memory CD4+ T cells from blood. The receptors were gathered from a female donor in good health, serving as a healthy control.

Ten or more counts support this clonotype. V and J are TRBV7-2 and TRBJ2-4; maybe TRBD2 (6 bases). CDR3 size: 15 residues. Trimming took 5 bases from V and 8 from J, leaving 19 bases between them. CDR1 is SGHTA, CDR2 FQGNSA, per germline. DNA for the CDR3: TGTGCCAGCAGCCCTAGGGGAGGCCCGGCGGACATTCAGTACTTC. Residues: CASSPRGGPADIQYF.

CDR3 in amino acids: CSARDRQDYTGELFF. DNA for the CDR3: TGCAGTGCTAGAGATCGACAGGACTACACCGGGGAGCTGTTTTTT. The chain employs TRBV20-1 and TRBJ2-2, with D perhaps TRBD1 (6 bases). The CDR3 is made up of 15 amino acids. Germline V lookup: CDR1 DFQATT, CDR2 SNEGSKA (reference sequence). V shed 0 bases and J shed 3 bases, with 11 bases lying between them.

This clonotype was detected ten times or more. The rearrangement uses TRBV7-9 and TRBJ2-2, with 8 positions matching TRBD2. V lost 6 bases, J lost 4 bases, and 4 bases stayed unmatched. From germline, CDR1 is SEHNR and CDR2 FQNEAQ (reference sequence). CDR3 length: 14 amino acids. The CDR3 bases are TGTGCCAGCAGTCGAGGACTAGCCACCGGGGAGCTGTTTTTT. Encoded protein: CASSRGLATGELFF.

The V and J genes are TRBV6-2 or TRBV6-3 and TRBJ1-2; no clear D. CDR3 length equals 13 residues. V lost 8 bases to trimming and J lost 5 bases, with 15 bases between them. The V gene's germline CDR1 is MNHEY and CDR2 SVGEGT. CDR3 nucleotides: TGTGCCAGCGGAGGAAGGGTGGTTTATGGCTACACCTTC. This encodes CASGGRVVYGYTF.

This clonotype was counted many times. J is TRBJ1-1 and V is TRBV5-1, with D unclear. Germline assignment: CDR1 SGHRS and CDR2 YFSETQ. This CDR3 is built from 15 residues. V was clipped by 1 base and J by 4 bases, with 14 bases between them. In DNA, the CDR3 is TGCGCCAGCAGCTTGTTCGGCGAGGGCGGCACTGAAGCTTTCTTT. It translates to CASSLFGEGGTEAFF.

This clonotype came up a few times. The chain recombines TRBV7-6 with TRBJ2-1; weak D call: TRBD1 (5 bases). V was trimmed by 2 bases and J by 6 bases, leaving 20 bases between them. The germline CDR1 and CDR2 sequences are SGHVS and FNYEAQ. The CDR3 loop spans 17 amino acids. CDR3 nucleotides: TGTGCCAGCAGCTTACGACAGTCGGGTACTCTGGTCAATGAGCAGTTCTTC. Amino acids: CASSLRQSGTLVNEQFF. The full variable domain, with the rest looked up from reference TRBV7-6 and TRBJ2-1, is GAGVSQSPRYKVTKRGQDVALRCDPISGHVSLYWYRQALGQGPEFLTYFNYEAQQDKSGLPNDRFSAERPEGSISTLTIQRTEQRDSAMYRCASSLRQSGTLVNEQFFGPGTRLTVL.

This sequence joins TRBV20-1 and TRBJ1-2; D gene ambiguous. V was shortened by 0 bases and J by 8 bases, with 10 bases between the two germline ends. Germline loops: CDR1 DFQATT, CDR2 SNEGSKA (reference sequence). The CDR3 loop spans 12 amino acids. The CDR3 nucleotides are TGCAGTGCTAGAGATACGAGTCCCGGCTACACCTTC. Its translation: CSARDTSPGYTF.

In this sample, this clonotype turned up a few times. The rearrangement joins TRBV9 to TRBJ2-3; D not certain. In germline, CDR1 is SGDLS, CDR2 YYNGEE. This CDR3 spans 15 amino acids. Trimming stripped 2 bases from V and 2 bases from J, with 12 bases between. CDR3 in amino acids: CASSVWASDTDTQYF. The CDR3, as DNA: TGTGCCAGCAGCGTCTGGGCCTCCGACACAGATACGCAGTATTTT.

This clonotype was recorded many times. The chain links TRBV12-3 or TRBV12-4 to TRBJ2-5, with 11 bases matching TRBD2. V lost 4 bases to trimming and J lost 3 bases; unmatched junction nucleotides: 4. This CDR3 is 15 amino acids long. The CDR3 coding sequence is TGTGCCAGCAGTTCTACTAGCGGGGGAAAAGAGACCCAGTACTTC. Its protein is CASSSTSGGKETQYF.

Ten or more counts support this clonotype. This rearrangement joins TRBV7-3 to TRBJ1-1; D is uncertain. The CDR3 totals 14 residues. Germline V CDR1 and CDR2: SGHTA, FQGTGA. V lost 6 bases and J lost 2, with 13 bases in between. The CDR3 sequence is CASRQTRVNTEAFF. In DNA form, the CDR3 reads TGTGCCAGCAGGCAGACGCGAGTTAACACTGAAGCTTTCTTT.

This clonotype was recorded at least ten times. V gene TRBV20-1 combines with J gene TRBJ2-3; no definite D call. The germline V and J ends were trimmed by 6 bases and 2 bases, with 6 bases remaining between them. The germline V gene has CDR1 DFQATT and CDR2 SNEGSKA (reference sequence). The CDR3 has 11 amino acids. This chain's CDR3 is CSALTTDTQYF. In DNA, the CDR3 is TGCAGTGCCCTGACCACAGATACGCAGTATTTT.

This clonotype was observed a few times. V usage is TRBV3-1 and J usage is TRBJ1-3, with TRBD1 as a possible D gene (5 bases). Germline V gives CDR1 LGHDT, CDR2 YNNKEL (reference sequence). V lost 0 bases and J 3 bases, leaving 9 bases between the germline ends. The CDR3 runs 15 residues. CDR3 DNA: TGTGCCAGCAGCCAAGAGTGGCAGGGTGGAAACACCATATATTTT. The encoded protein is CASSQEWQGGNTIYF. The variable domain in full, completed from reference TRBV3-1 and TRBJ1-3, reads DTAVSQTPKYLVTQMGNDKSIKCEQNLGHDTMYWYKQDSKKFLKIMFSYNNKELIINETVPNRFSPKSPDKAHLNLHINSLELGDSAVYFCASSQEWQGGNTIYFGEGSWLTVV.

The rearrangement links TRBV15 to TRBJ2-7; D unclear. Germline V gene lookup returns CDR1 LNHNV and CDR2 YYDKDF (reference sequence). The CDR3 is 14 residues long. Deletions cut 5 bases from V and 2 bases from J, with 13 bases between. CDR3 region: CATSVAGLTYEQYF. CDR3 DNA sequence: TGTGCCACCAGCGTTGCAGGTCTGACCTACGAGCAGTACTTC.

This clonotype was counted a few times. CDR3 sequence (DNA): TGCGCCAGCAGCTTGGATTCTCAGGGACACTATGGCTACACCTTC. This encodes CASSLDSQGHYGYTF. The chain combines TRBV5-1 with TRBJ1-2, with TRBD1 as a possible D gene (5 bases). With 0 bases removed from V and 3 bases from J, the gap between germline ends came to 12 bases. Germline CDR1 reads SGHRS; CDR2 reads YFSETQ. CDR3 length: 15 residues.

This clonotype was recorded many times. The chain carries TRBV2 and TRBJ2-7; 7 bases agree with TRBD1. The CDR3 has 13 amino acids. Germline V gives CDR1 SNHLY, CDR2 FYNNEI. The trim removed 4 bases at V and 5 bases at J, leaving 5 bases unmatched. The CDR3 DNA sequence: TGTGCCAGCAGTGTACAGGGGAGTAACGAGCAGTACTTC. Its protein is CASSVQGSNEQYF. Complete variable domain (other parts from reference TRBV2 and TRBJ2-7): EPEVTQTPSHQVTQMGQEVILRCVPISNHLYFYWYRQILGQKVEFLVSFYNNEISEKSEIFDDQFSVERPDGSNFTLKIRSTKLEDSAMYFCASSVQGSNEQYFGPGTRLTVT.

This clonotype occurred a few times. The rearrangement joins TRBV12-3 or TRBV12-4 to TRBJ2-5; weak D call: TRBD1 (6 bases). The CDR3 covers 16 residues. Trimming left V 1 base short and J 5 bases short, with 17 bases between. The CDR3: CASSLGVGRGMETQYF. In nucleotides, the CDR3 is TGTGCCAGCAGTTTAGGAGTCGGCAGGGGAATGGAGACCCAGTACTTC.

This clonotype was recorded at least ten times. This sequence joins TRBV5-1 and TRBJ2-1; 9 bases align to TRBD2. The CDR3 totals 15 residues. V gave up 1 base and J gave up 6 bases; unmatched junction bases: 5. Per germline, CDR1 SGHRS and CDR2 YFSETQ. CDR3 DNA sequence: TGCGCCAGCAGCTTGCTAGCGGGATCGACCAATGAGCAGTTCTTC. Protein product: CASSLLAGSTNEQFF. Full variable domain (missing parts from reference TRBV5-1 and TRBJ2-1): KAGVTQTPRYLIKTRGQQVTLSCSPISGHRSVSWYQQTPGQGLQFLFEYFSETQRNKGNFPGRFSGRQFSNSRSEMNVSTLELGDSALYLCASSLLAGSTNEQFFGPGTRLTVL.

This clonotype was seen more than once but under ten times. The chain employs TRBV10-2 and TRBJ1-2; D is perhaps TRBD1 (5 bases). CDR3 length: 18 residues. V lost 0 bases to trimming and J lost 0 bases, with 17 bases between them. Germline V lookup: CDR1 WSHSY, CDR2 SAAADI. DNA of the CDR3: TGCGCCAGCAGTGAGTCGTTCCGGGAGGGGATTCCTAACTATGGCTACACCTTC. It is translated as CASSESFREGIPNYGYTF.

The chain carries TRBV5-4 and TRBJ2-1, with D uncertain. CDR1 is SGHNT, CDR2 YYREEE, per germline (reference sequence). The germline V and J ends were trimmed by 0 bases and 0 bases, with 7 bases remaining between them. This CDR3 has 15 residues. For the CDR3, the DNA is TGTGCCAGCAGCTTGGACTATAGCTCCTACAATGAGCAGTTCTTC. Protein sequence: CASSLDYSSYNEQFF.

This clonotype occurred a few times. CDR3 region: CASSLQLGPNQPQHF. The CDR3 region has the DNA TGTGCCAGCAGCTTACAGCTGGGCCCCAATCAGCCCCAGCATTTT. The rearrangement uses TRBV7-6 and TRBJ1-5; D unresolved. This CDR3 is built from 15 residues. V shed 2 bases and J shed 3 bases, with 11 bases lying between them. CDR1 is SGHVS, CDR2 FNYEAQ, per germline.

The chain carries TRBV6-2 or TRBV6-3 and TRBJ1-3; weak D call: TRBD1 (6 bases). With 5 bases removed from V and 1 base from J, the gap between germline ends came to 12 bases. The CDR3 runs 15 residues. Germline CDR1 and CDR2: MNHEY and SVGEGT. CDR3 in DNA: TGTGCCAGCAGTGATGGGGACACGTCTGGAAACACCATATATTTT. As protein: CASSDGDTSGNTIYF.

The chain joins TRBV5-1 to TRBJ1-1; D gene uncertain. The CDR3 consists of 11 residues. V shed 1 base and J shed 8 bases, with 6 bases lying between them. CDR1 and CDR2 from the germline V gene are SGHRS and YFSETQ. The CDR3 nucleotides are TGCGCCAGCAGCTTGATAACAGAAGCTTTCTTT. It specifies CASSLITEAFF.

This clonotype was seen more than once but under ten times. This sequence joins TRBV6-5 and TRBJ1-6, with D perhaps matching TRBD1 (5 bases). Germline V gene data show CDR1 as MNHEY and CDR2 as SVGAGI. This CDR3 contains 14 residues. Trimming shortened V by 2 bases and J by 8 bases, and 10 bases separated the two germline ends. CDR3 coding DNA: TGTGCCAGCAGTTACAGGGGTTACGATTCACCCCTCCACTTT. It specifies CASSYRGYDSPLHF.

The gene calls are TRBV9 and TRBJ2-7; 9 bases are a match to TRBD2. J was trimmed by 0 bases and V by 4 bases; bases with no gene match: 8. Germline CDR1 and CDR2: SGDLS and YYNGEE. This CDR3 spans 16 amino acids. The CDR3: CASSPQAGGSSYEQYF. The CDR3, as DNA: TGTGCCAGCAGCCCCCAGGCGGGAGGGAGCTCCTACGAGCAGTACTTC.

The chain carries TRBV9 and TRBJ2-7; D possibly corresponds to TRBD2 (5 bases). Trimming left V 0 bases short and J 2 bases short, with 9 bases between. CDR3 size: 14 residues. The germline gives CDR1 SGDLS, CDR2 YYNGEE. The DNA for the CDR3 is TGTGCCAGCAGCGTAGCTTTCGGGACCTACGAGCAGTACTTC. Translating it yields CASSVAFGTYEQYF.

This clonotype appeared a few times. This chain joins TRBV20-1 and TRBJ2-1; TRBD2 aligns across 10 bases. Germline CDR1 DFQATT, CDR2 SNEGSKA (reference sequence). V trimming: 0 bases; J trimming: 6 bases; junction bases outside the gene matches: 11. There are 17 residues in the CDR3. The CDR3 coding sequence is TGCAGTGCTAGAGAAATAGCGGGAGGCGGGCCTAGCAATGAGCAGTTCTTC. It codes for CSAREIAGGGPSNEQFF.

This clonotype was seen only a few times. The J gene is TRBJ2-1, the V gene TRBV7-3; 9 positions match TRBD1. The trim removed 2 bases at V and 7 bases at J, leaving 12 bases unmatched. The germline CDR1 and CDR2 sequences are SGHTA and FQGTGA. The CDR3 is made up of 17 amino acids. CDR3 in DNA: TGTGCCAGCAGCTTACTCCCGGGACAGGGTTTGAGGAATGAGCAGTTCTTC. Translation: CASSLLPGQGLRNEQFF.

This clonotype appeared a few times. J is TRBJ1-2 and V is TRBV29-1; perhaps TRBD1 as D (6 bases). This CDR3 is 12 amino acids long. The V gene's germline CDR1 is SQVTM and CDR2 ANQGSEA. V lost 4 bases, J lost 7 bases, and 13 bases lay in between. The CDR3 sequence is CSVVSGVAGYTF. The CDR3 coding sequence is TGCAGCGTTGTCTCAGGGGTGGCTGGCTACACCTTC.

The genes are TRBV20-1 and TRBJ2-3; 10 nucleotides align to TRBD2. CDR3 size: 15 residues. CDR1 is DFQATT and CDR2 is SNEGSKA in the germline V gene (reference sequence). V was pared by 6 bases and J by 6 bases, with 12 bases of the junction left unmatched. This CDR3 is CSAHSLAGAPDTQYF. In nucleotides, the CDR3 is TGCAGTGCGCACAGTCTAGCGGGGGCCCCCGATACGCAGTATTTT.

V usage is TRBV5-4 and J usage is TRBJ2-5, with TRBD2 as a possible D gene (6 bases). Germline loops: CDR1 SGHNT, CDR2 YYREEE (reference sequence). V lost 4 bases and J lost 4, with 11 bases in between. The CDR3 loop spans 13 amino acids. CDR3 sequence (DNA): TGTGCCAGCAGCGGCGGGGACCGAGAGACCCAGTACTTC. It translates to CASSGGDRETQYF.